The 22 T cell receptor beta chains reported below all come from one sample, sequenced in a study of radiation and T cells in renal cell carcinoma (dated by TCRdb to 2020 to 2021). Libraries were made using the immunoSEQ multiplex PCR assay. TCRdb provides this immuneACCESS table in a form limited to in-frame rearrangements. Some clones are lacking; in checked studies, under half of them reflect an unresolved V gene, and why the rest are absent is not known. This sample lists 70,000 to 95,000 clones; 82% were detected once. Roughly 7% of the sample goes to the ten largest clones. The time point label of this sample denotes: baseline pretreatment blood. What this sample's treatment or condition label stands for: 15 Gy SBRT to primary tumor, nephrectomy 4 weeks later. This specimen was blood, taken from a patient whose treatment included radiotherapy and nephrectomy. The receptors come from a man between 60 and 75 years old with renal cell carcinoma.

The chain employs TRBV7-9 and TRBJ2-7; the match to TRBD2 covers 9 bases. Germline loops: CDR1 SEHNR, CDR2 FQNEAQ (reference sequence). The CDR3 extends over 16 amino acids. V shed 2 bases, J shed 6 bases, and the junction held 11 bases outside the gene matches. DNA for the CDR3: TGTGCCAGCAGCTTACGCGGGAGGGCTGGAGGGTCCGAGCAGTACTTC. This translates into CASSLRGRAGGSEQYF.

V gene TRBV4-2 combines with J gene TRBJ2-4; D unclear. CDR1 is LGHNA, CDR2 YNFKEQ, per germline. The V end was cut by 0 bases, the J end by 3 bases, with 24 bases between. This CDR3 comprises 20 residues. The CDR3 sequence is CASSQDVVGSTSYGKNIQYF. For the CDR3, the DNA is TGTGCCAGCAGCCAAGATGTAGTTGGCTCCACGAGTTACGGCAAAAACATTCAGTACTTC.

This chain connects TRBV30 to TRBJ1-2, with D possibly TRBD1 on 6 matching bases. Trimming removed 1 base from V and 3 bases from J, with 18 bases in between. Germline CDR1 reads GTSNPN; CDR2 reads SVGIG (reference sequence). The CDR3 length is 16 residues. CDR3 DNA: TGTGCCTGGAGTGCCCTGGACAGTCGGGGCGACTATGGCTACACCTTC. It codes for CAWSALDSRGDYGYTF.

This chain joins TRBV28 and TRBJ2-1, with a possible D match to TRBD2 (7 bases). The CDR3 extends over 17 amino acids. Looked up from germline, CDR1 is MDHEN and CDR2 is SYDVKM. V shed 2 bases and J shed 4 bases, with 18 bases lying between them. The DNA for the CDR3 is TGTGCCAGCAGTTTAGTTAGGGACACTAGCGTTTACAATGAGCAGTTCTTC. Its translation is CASSLVRDTSVYNEQFF.

This clone was counted only a few times. This chain connects TRBV27 to TRBJ2-7, with D maybe TRBD1 (6 bases). CDR3 length: 18 amino acids. The germline gives CDR1 MNHEY, CDR2 SMNVEV (reference sequence). Between the trimmed V and J ends, which lost 0 bases and 1 base, there was a span of 19 bases. The CDR3, as DNA: TGTGCCAGCAGTTTATCGGGGACGAGGGGGTCTCCTTCCTACGAGCAGTACTTC. Translated: CASSLSGTRGSPSYEQYF.

This clone was detected only once. This chain joins TRBV6-5 and TRBJ2-7, with 7 bases matching TRBD2. This CDR3 spans 15 amino acids. Losses at the gene ends were 5 bases for V and 6 bases for J; bases not matched to a gene: 13. Germline assignment: CDR1 MNHEY and CDR2 SVGAGI. For the CDR3, the DNA is TGTGCCAGCAGTCCGACCTTTGCGGGAGCGGTCGAGCAGTACTTC. Translated, it gives CASSPTFAGAVEQYF.

V usage is TRBV7-7 and J usage is TRBJ2-1, with a tentative D call TRBD1 (6 bases). V was trimmed by 4 bases and J by 2 bases, leaving 12 bases between them. The CDR3 length is 15 residues. CDR1 SSHAT and CDR2 FNYEAQ come from the germline V gene (reference sequence). Here the CDR3 DNA reads TGTGCCAGCAGCTCCGGCCAGGGGCCCTACAATGAGCAGTTCTTC. Protein sequence: CASSSGQGPYNEQFF.

The rearrangement uses TRBV29-1 and TRBJ2-7; D perhaps matches TRBD2 (5 bases). Germline V gives CDR1 SQVTM, CDR2 ANQGSEA. This CDR3 is 11 amino acids long. The V and J ends lost 5 bases and 6 bases respectively, with 11 bases between them. The CDR3 nucleotides are TGCAGCGTTAACCCCGCGGGCGAGCAGTACTTC. This translates into CSVNPAGEQYF.

The chain is built from TRBV28 and TRBJ1-1; D remains ambiguous. The V gene's germline CDR1 is MDHEN and CDR2 SYDVKM. V lost 6 bases to trimming and J lost 3 bases, with 5 bases between them. The CDR3 loop spans 11 amino acids. The CDR3 nucleotides read TGTGCCAGCAGGGACCACACTGAAGCTTTCTTT. Its translation: CASRDHTEAFF.

This clone was counted a single time. The V gene is TRBV9, the J gene TRBJ1-4, with 10 bases that match TRBD1. The ends lost 0 bases at V and 7 bases at J; junction bases unmatched: 6. This CDR3 spans 16 amino acids. Germline CDR1 SGDLS, CDR2 YYNGEE. The CDR3 is CASSVEDGTGAEKLFF. CDR3 bases: TGTGCCAGCAGCGTAGAGGATGGGACAGGGGCTGAAAAACTGTTTTTT.

The rearrangement links TRBV6-6 to TRBJ1-3, with unresolved D. Germline CDR1 reads MNHNY; CDR2 reads SVGAGI (reference sequence). This CDR3 comprises 15 residues. Trimming removed 7 bases from V and 4 bases from J, with 17 bases in between. CDR3 loop: CASTNGFGVGNTIYF. As DNA, the CDR3 is TGTGCCAGCACTAATGGTTTTGGGGTAGGAAACACCATATATTTT.

CDR3 sequence: CASSLGGYNEQFF. The CDR3 bases are TGCGCCAGCAGCCTGGGAGGGTACAATGAGCAGTTCTTC. V and J are TRBV4-1 and TRBJ2-1, with TRBD2 identical over 7 bases. V lost 4 bases and J lost 4; bases outside the gene matches: 1. CDR3 size: 13 residues. CDR1 MGHRA and CDR2 YSYEKL come from the germline V gene.

This clone has only a few counts. The rearrangement uses TRBV10-3 and TRBJ2-3; TRBD2 agrees at 9 bases. The germline V gene has CDR1 ENHRY and CDR2 SYGVKD. The CDR3 spans 17 residues. V shed 0 bases and J 4 bases; nucleotides not matched to a gene: 8. CDR3 bases: TGTGCCATCAGTGAGTCAATGTCTAGCGGGACTCCAGATACGCAGTATTTT. Its protein is CAISESMSSGTPDTQYF.

This clone was recorded a few times. The chain is built from TRBV7-9 and TRBJ1-1, with TRBD1 as a possible D gene (5 bases). CDR3 length: 15 amino acids. V gave up 2 bases and J gave up 0 bases, with 10 bases separating them. CDR1 SEHNR and CDR2 FQNEAQ come from the germline V gene (reference sequence). CDR3 coding DNA: TGTGCCAGCAGCTTAAACAGGCTTTTGAACACTGAAGCTTTCTTT. It is translated as CASSLNRLLNTEAFF.

The J gene is TRBJ2-7, the V gene TRBV25-1; 7 bases fit TRBD1. CDR3 length: 15 amino acids. V lost 3 bases and J lost 2; bases outside the gene matches: 7. CDR1 is MGHDK and CDR2 is SYGVNS in the germline V gene. In DNA, the CDR3 is TGTGCCAGCAGTGATACCCCCGACAGGGCCTACGAGCAGTACTTC. Protein: CASSDTPDRAYEQYF.

The V gene is TRBV30, the J gene TRBJ2-1; no definite D call. This CDR3 contains 12 residues. V shed 4 bases and J shed 7 bases, with 11 bases lying between them. Germline CDR1 reads GTSNPN; CDR2 reads SVGIG (reference sequence). The CDR3 is CAWISQMNEQFF. The CDR3 DNA reads as TGTGCCTGGATTTCGCAAATGAATGAGCAGTTCTTC.

For this clone: A read error may produce the germline difference seen at one junction end. V and J are TRBV9 and TRBJ2-3, with D possibly TRBD1 on 5 matching bases. The CDR3 contains 12 residues. From germline, CDR1 is SGDLS and CDR2 YYNGEE. Written as DNA, the CDR3 is TGTGCCAGCAACGTAGACAGAGATACGCAGTATTTT. This encodes CASNVDRDTQYF.

This rearrangement joins TRBV29-1 to TRBJ2-2; D gene uncertain. The CDR3 consists of 14 residues. Trimming pared 6 bases from V and 1 base from J, leaving 12 bases between. Germline CDR1 and CDR2: SQVTM and ANQGSEA. The DNA of the CDR3 is TGCAGCGTCGAAAGACGAAGGAACACCGGGGAGCTGTTTTTT. It encodes CSVERRRNTGELFF.

Only a few counts were recorded for this clone. The V gene is TRBV5-1, the J gene TRBJ1-1, with a possible D match to TRBD1 (5 bases). The germline CDR1 and CDR2 sequences are SGHRS and YFSETQ. V lost 2 bases, J lost 5 bases, and 22 bases lay in between. CDR3 length: 17 amino acids. CDR3 bases: TGCGCCAGCAGCTTCTTGGGACTTCAATATGAACGGACTGAAGCTTTCTTT. It yields the protein CASSFLGLQYERTEAFF.

V is TRBV7-9 and J is TRBJ2-7, with 9 positions matching TRBD1. With 5 bases clipped from V and 3 bases from J, the junction kept 2 bases outside the gene matches. This CDR3 region has 13 residues. Looked up from germline, CDR1 is SEHNR and CDR2 is FQNEAQ (reference sequence). As DNA, the CDR3 is TGTGCCAGCAGCCACAGGGGGCACTACGAGCAGTACTTC. Translation: CASSHRGHYEQYF.

Turning to this clone: The same CDR3 arises from other DNA sequences in this sample as well. The rearrangement joins TRBV5-1 to TRBJ2-3; TRBD1 matches 11 bases. Germline V gives CDR1 SGHRS, CDR2 YFSETQ. Germline trimming cut 0 bases from V and 4 bases from J; bases unmatched to any gene: 4. The CDR3 has 16 amino acids. This chain's CDR3 is CASSLDGQGASDTQYF. CDR3 DNA sequence: TGCGCCAGCAGCTTGGACGGACAGGGGGCCTCAGATACGCAGTATTTT.

The chain couples TRBV25-1 to TRBJ2-7; tentatively, D is TRBD1 (5 bases). This CDR3 comprises 12 residues. Germline-derived CDR1 and CDR2 are MGHDK and SYGVNS. V was cut by 6 bases and J by 1 base, with 7 bases left in between. CDR3 nucleotide sequence: TGTGCCAGCAGGCGACAGTCCTACGAGCAGTACTTC. This translates into CASRRQSYEQYF.